This section outlines one T cell receptor (beta chain) sequence together with its context. This entry belongs to a study of cytomegalovirus exposure and HLA in healthy donors. Germline lookup yields CDR1 MNHEY and CDR2 SMNVEV (reference sequence). The length of the CDR3 is 13 residues. With V trimmed by 4 bases and J by 4 bases, 3 bases remained unmatched. Clones were read by immunoSEQ multiplex PCR, and TCRdb kept only the in-frame ones, dropping some. The top ten hold over 1.1% of the sample, which has 150,000 to 200,000 clones, approximately 85% seen once. This TCR derives from a woman between 18 and 30 years old in good health and CMV-seronegative. The rearrangement joins TRBV27 to TRBJ1-2; 7 bases map to TRBD1. The sequencing sample was made of PBMCs. The CDR3, as DNA: TGTGCCAGCAGTTCCCGACAGGGCTATGGCTACACCTTC. Amino acids: CASSSRQGYGYTF.